These 23 T cell receptor beta chains share one sample of origin, sequenced in a study of T cells after yellow fever vaccination. MiXCR, applied by TCRdb to the 5' RACE reads, yields one record per CDR3 protein. The data contain around 340,000 distinct CDR3 sequences, 9.5% to 15% of them singletons. The sample was CD4+ T cells sorted from PBMCs, taken 15 days after the yellow fever booster vaccination. These receptors were collected from a man between 18 and 35 years old who received the YFV17D yellow fever vaccine.

This clonotype was seen at least ten times. CDR3 sequence: CSVSVGGGQPQHF. In nucleotides, the CDR3 is TGCAGCGTCTCAGTGGGAGGGGGTCAGCCCCAGCATTTT. V and J are TRBV29-1 and TRBJ1-5; the D gene is possibly TRBD1 (6 bases). V lost 6 bases and J 6 bases, leaving 15 bases between the germline ends. Germline CDR1 SQVTM, CDR2 ANQGSEA. This CDR3 spans 13 amino acids.

A few counts support this clonotype. The V and J genes are TRBV6-5 and TRBJ1-6; D not certain. Germline CDR1 is MNHEY and CDR2 is SVGAGI. V lost 5 bases and J lost 0, with 11 bases in between. CDR3 length: 16 residues. The CDR3 DNA is TGTGCCAGCAGTCCTGAGGACGGCTCCTATAATTCACCCCTCCACTTT. It codes for CASSPEDGSYNSPLHF.

This clonotype was seen a few times. V usage is TRBV5-1 and J usage is TRBJ1-1; no clear D gene. V shed 6 bases and J shed 3 bases, with 18 bases lying between them. This CDR3 spans 15 amino acids. Germline values: CDR1 SGHRS, CDR2 YFSETQ. The CDR3 protein is CASTLFSASDTEAFF. In DNA form, the CDR3 reads TGCGCCAGCACCCTTTTCAGTGCTTCGGACACTGAAGCTTTCTTT.

This clonotype was counted between two and nine times. The rearrangement joins TRBV6-2 or TRBV6-3 to TRBJ2-1; 7 bases line up with TRBD2. CDR3 length equals 14 residues. Germline CDR1 and CDR2: MNHEY and SVGEGT. J gave up 0 bases and V 8 bases, and 4 bases lay outside the gene matches. CDR3 residues: CASARGSSYNEQFF. DNA of the CDR3: TGTGCCAGCGCGCGGGGGAGCTCCTACAATGAGCAGTTCTTC.

In DNA form, the CDR3 reads TGTGCCAGCAGCTTCGACAGGGTTGAAGCTTTCTTT. This sequence encodes CASSFDRVEAFF. This chain links TRBV7-2 with TRBJ1-1, with 7 nucleotides matching TRBD1. CDR1 and CDR2 (germline): SGHTA, FQGNSA. This CDR3 contains 12 residues. V dropped 3 bases and J dropped 7; count of bases not matched to a gene: 2.

This clonotype has more than one count but fewer than ten. This chain uses TRBV20-1 with TRBJ2-5, with D possibly TRBD2 on 6 matching bases. The germline V gene encodes CDR1 DFQATT and CDR2 SNEGSKA (reference sequence). The V end lost 7 bases, the J end lost 5 bases, and 14 bases lay between the germline ends. This CDR3 contains 12 residues. CDR3 in DNA: TGCAGTGAGAGCCGGGGGAAGGAGACCCAGTACTTC. It is translated as CSESRGKETQYF.

The rearrangement joins TRBV9 to TRBJ1-1; D uncertain. CDR3 size: 14 residues. Between the trimmed V and J ends, which lost 0 bases and 1 base, there was a span of 7 bases. Germline assignment: CDR1 SGDLS and CDR2 YYNGEE. CDR3 sequence (DNA): TGTGCCAGCAGCGTAGTGTCAGGGAACACTGAAGCTTTCTTT. This translates into CASSVVSGNTEAFF.

This clonotype occurred a few times. J is TRBJ1-5 and V is TRBV3-1, with unresolved D. CDR1 and CDR2 (germline): LGHDT, YNNKEL (reference sequence). The V end lost 8 bases, the J end lost 2 bases, and 7 bases lay between the germline ends. This CDR3 has 12 residues. For the CDR3, the DNA is TGTGCCAGCTGCCGGGGCAATCAGCCCCAGCATTTT. This translates into CASCRGNQPQHF. The variable domain in full, completed from reference TRBV3-1 and TRBJ1-5, reads DTAVSQTPKYLVTQMGNDKSIKCEQNLGHDTMYWYKQDSKKFLKIMFSYNNKELIINETVPNRFSPKSPDKAHLNLHINSLELGDSAVYFCASCRGNQPQHFGDGTRLSIL.

The chain employs TRBV6-5 and TRBJ2-7; 8 bases align to TRBD2. Germline V CDR1 and CDR2: MNHEY, SVGAGI. V shed 5 bases and J 4 bases; nucleotides not matched to a gene: 10. The CDR3 is made up of 15 amino acids. This chain's CDR3 is CASSRGGSGFYEQYF. The CDR3 nucleotides read TGTGCCAGCAGTCGGGGGGGTTCGGGGTTTTACGAGCAGTACTTC.

The genes are TRBV12-3 or TRBV12-4 and TRBJ1-5; D not certain. The CDR3 loop spans 13 amino acids. V was cut by 2 bases and J by 6 bases, with 8 bases left in between. The DNA of the CDR3 is TGTGCCAGCAGTTTAAGGGTACTTCAGCCCCAGCATTTT. Its protein is CASSLRVLQPQHF.

This clonotype was counted many times. CDR3 sequence reads: CASSRPAGGSSLGHTQYF. For the CDR3, the DNA is TGTGCCAGCAGCCGACCCGCGGGGGGCTCCAGCCTCGGACATACGCAGTATTTT. The chain has TRBV7-2 and TRBJ2-3, with 8 bases fitting TRBD2. The V and J ends lost 5 bases and 7 bases, in that order; junction bases with no gene match: 20. This CDR3 contains 18 residues. From germline, CDR1 is SGHTA and CDR2 FQGNSA. The variable domain in full, completed from reference TRBV7-2 and TRBJ2-3, reads GAGVSQSPSNKVTEKGKDVELRCDPISGHTALYWYRQSLGQGLEFLIYFQGNSAPDKSGLPSDRFSAERTGGSVSTLTIQRTQQEDSAVYLCASSRPAGGSSLGHTQYFGPGTRLTVL.

The chain has TRBV5-8 and TRBJ1-5; D is unresolved. The CDR3 runs to 13 residues. The germline CDR1 and CDR2 sequences are SGHTS and YDEGEE. V shed 3 bases and J shed 9 bases, with 13 bases lying between them. This CDR3 reads CASSYVRAGPQHF. The CDR3 DNA is TGTGCCAGCAGCTACGTACGGGCTGGGCCCCAGCATTTT.

V usage is TRBV28 and J usage is TRBJ2-7; D is perhaps TRBD2 (5 bases). Trimming removed 1 base from V and 4 bases from J, with 5 bases in between. This CDR3 comprises 12 residues. Looked up from germline, CDR1 is MDHEN and CDR2 is SYDVKM. CDR3 amino acids: CASSLSGYEQYV. Written as DNA, the CDR3 is TGTGCCAGCAGTTTATCGGGGTACGAGCAGTACGTC.

The chain couples TRBV7-2 to TRBJ1-1; 8 bases fit TRBD1. Germline V gives CDR1 SGHTA, CDR2 FQGNSA. Unmatched junction bases numbered 9, after V lost 8 bases and J lost 4 bases. CDR3 length: 14 residues. The CDR3 here is CASRPSTGGTEAFF. The CDR3 DNA sequence: TGTGCCAGCCGTCCATCTACAGGGGGCACTGAAGCTTTCTTT.

V is TRBV4-3 and J is TRBJ2-7, with TRBD2 identical over 12 bases. V shed 4 bases, J shed 6 bases, and the junction held 7 bases outside the gene matches. The CDR3 consists of 15 residues. Germline V lookup: CDR1 LGHNA, CDR2 YSLEER. The CDR3 reads CASSPLAGGPSEQYF. The CDR3 region has the DNA TGCGCCAGCAGCCCACTAGCGGGGGGCCCCTCCGAGCAGTACTTC.

The count of this clonotype is one. V is TRBV2 and J is TRBJ2-2; 8 nucleotides align to TRBD2. Looked up from germline, CDR1 is SNHLY and CDR2 is FYNNEI. The trim removed 7 bases at V and 0 bases at J, leaving 4 bases unmatched. The CDR3 is made up of 15 amino acids. CDR3 loop: CASKVRGANTGELFF. The CDR3 DNA follows: TGTGCCAGCAAAGTGCGGGGGGCGAACACCGGGGAGCTGTTTTTT.

The chain uses TRBV18 and TRBJ2-3; a possible D gene is TRBD1 (7 bases). The V gene's germline CDR1 is KGHSH and CDR2 LQKENI. The CDR3 loop spans 19 amino acids. Trimming took 2 bases from V and 2 from J, leaving 23 bases between them. DNA for the CDR3: TGTGCCAGCTCACCAATGGAGGGTATGAGGGACAGCATCACAGATACGCAGTATTTT. It codes for CASSPMEGMRDSITDTQYF. Full variable domain (outside the CDR3, taken from reference TRBV18 and TRBJ2-3): NAGVMQNPRHLVRRRGQEARLRCSPMKGHSHVYWYRQLPEEGLKFMVYLQKENIIDESGMPKERFSAEFPKEGPSILRIQQVVRGDSAAYFCASSPMEGMRDSITDTQYFGPGTRLTVL.

The chain combines TRBV20-1 with TRBJ1-3; 12 bases are a match to TRBD1. The CDR3 is 13 residues long. Per germline, CDR1 DFQATT and CDR2 SNEGSKA (reference sequence). The CDR3 loop reads CGGTGGTGNTIYF. CDR3 DNA sequence: TGCGGCGGGACAGGGGGCACTGGAAACACCATATATTTT.

The chain carries TRBV7-9 and TRBJ2-2; tentative D call: TRBD2 (5 bases). V lost 6 bases and J lost 4, with 9 bases in between. Germline CDR1 and CDR2: SEHNR and FQNEAQ (reference sequence). This CDR3 is built from 13 residues. CDR3 nucleotide sequence: TGTGCCAGCAGGGGGAGTGGCACCGGGGAGCTGTTTTTT. It specifies CASRGSGTGELFF.

The V call is TRBV5-6, the J call TRBJ1-5, with no clear D. The germline CDR1 and CDR2 sequences are SGHDT and YYEEEE. V was cut by 1 base and J by 9 bases, with 8 bases left in between. The CDR3 length is 12 residues. CDR3 DNA: TGTGCCAGCAGCTTGCTCAACAGGCCCCAGCATTTT. This translates into CASSLLNRPQHF.

The chain employs TRBV10-3 and TRBJ2-3; TRBD1 matches 8 bases. Germline V gene data show CDR1 as ENHRY and CDR2 as SYGVKD. The CDR3 spans 15 residues. Trimming at V came to 3 bases and at J to 1 base, leaving 3 bases not matched to a gene. CDR3 sequence reads: CAISDPGQGTDTQYF. The CDR3 DNA reads TGTGCCATCAGTGACCCGGGACAGGGCACAGATACGCAGTATTTT.

The V and J genes are TRBV5-1 and TRBJ2-1; unclear D gene. Trimming left V 1 base short and J 1 base short, with 9 bases between. The CDR3 length is 15 residues. Looked up from germline, CDR1 is SGHRS and CDR2 is YFSETQ. The chain's CDR3 is CASSLRLGSYNEQFF. CDR3 bases: TGCGCCAGCAGCTTGAGACTCGGTTCCTACAATGAGCAGTTCTTC.

The rearrangement joins TRBV12-3 or TRBV12-4 to TRBJ1-2; 7 nucleotides line up with TRBD1. The CDR3 has 15 amino acids. The junction had 7 bases not matched to a gene; V was cut back by 5 bases and J by 1 base. CDR3 coding DNA: TGTGCCAGCAGTCCCCGGGACAGCGGTAACTATGGCTACACCTTC. It encodes CASSPRDSGNYGYTF.